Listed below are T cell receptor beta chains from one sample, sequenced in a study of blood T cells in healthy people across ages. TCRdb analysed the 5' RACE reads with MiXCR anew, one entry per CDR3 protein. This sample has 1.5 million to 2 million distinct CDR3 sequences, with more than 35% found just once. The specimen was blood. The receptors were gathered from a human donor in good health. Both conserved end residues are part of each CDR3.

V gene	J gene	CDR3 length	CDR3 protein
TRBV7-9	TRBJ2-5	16	CASTAPLGGSTETQYF
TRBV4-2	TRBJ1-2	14	CASSQELGKKGYTF
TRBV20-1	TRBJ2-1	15	CSARGGGGTIDEQFF
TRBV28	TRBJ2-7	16	CASSSYLQGRYYEQYF
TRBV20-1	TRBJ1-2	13	CSAKTGEAYGYTF
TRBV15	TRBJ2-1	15	CATSKDSSSYNEQFF
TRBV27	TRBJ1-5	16	CASSTKQGAVGQPQHF
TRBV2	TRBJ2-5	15	CASSLLSGTSQTQYF
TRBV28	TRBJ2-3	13	CASSLRRVDTQYF
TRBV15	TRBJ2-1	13	CATSRPEGNEQFF
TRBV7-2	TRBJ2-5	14	CASSFYLREETQYF
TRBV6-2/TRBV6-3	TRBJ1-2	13	CASSRRTGNGYTF
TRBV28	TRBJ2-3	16	CASRRIYVDHTDTQYF
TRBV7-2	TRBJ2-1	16	CASSLSRLATYNEQFF
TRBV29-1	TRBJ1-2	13	CSVEDRGYGGYTF
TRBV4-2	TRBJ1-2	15	CASSQGGTGGSGYTF
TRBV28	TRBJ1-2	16	CASSSPRDRVVYGYTF
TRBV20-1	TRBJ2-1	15	CSARGGQGAYNEQFF
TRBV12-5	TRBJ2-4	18	CASGLVLGGGAGKNIQYF
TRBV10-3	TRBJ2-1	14	CAISIEGPYNEQFF
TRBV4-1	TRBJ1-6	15	CATRQGQLYNSPLHF
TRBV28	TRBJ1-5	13	CASKYRLTQPQHF
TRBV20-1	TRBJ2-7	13	CSASRGDGREQYF
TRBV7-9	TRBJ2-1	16	CASSPPGGSSYNEQFF
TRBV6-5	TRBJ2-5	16	CASSYLAETRRDEQYF
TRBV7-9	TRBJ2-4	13	CASRSSEAVEQYF
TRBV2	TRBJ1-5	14	CASQRGELNQPQHF
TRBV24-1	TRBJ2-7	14	CATSDSSPSYEQYF
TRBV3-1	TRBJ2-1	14	CASSQEQGNNEQFF
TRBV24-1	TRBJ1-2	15	CATSDDRTGGIGYTF
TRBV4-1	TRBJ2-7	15	CASSPDRAGSGEQYF
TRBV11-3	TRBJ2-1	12	CASRLGSNEQFF
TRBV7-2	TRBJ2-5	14	CASSLVAWGETQYF
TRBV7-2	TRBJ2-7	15	CASSLSGTRGYEQYF
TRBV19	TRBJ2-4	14	CASKTTGATGIQYF
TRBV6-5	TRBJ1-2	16	CASSYSQLNLGGGYTF
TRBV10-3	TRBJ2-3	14	CAISGWSITDTQYF
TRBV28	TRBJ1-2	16	CASSTSLGLSVGGYTF
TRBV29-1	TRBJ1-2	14	CSVDRQGGGYGYTF
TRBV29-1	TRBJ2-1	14	CSVELGQGTNERFF
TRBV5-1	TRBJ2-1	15	CASSYGRDSHNEQFF
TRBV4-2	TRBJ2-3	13	CASSQVMSDTQYF
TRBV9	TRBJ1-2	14	CASSVGRSPYGYTF
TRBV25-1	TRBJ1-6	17	CASSESSGTAYNSPLHF
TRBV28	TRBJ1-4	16	CASSFSGQSTNEKLFF
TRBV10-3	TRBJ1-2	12	CAISESVWGYTF
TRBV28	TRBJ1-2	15	CASSRPRDRVEGYTF
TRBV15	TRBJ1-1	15	CATSRRFQGLTEAFF
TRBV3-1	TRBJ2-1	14	CASGQESRYNEQFF